A selection of T cell receptor beta chains follows, all from one sample in a study of blood T cell repertoires in COVID-19. This table comes from immunoSEQ multiplex PCR, and its TCRdb copy is limited to in-frame clones, with some not included. The sample includes around 270,000 clones, about 87% of them seen just once. Sequencing was performed on PBMCs or T cells enriched from blood (not recorded which). The receptors stem from a woman aged 40 to 50 who had been exposed to COVID-19. CDR3s include the opening cysteine and the closing phenylalanine or tryptophan. The D gene is left open where the match is weak. Clone sizes are given selectively: once, few, many, or a class where the clone is expanded.

cdr3_length | j_call | d_call | v_call | clone_size | cdr3_aa | cdr3_nt
13 | TRBJ1-2 | NA | TRBV7-9 | NA | CASSLVNRVGYTF | TGTGCCAGCAGCCTAGTAAACAGGGTTGGCTACACCTTC
16 | TRBJ1-2 | NA | TRBV7-8 | NA | CASSPRSGHTNYGYTF | TGTGCCAGCAGCCCCCGTTCTGGACATACAAACTATGGCTACACCTTC
13 | TRBJ2-3 | NA | TRBV11-3 | NA | CASSFGVADTQYF | TGTGCCAGCAGCTTCGGGGTCGCAGATACGCAGTATTTT
17 | TRBJ1-1 | TRBD1 | TRBV19 | NA | CASSTPKTGGVFTEAFF | TGTGCCAGTAGTACCCCCAAGACAGGGGGCGTTTTCACTGAAGCTTTCTTT
15 | TRBJ2-3 | NA | TRBV9 | NA | CASSVEGISTDTQYF | TGTGCCAGCAGCGTAGAGGGGATTAGCACAGATACGCAGTATTTT
13 | TRBJ2-7 | NA | TRBV18 | NA | CASSPPSGYEQYF | TGTGCCAGCTCGCCACCGTCAGGGTACGAGCAGTACTTC
15 | TRBJ2-1 | TRBD2 | TRBV9 | NA | CASSVSGTSNNEQFF | TGTGCCAGCAGCGTAAGTGGGACTAGCAACAATGAGCAGTTCTTC
13 | TRBJ1-5 | TRBD1 | TRBV5-5 | NA | CASSQDRAQPQHF | TGTGCCAGCAGTCAAGACAGGGCTCAGCCCCAGCATTTT
15 | TRBJ2-2 | NA | TRBV6-5 | NA | CASSYSRLNTGELFF | TGTGCCAGCAGTTACTCGAGACTTAACACCGGGGAGCTGTTTTTT
15 | TRBJ1-1 | TRBD1 | TRBV28 | NA | CASSLYRGTGTEAFF | TGTGCCAGCAGTCTCTACAGGGGAACGGGCACTGAAGCTTTCTTT
16 | TRBJ2-3 | TRBD1 | TRBV5-6 | NA | CASSYTGTGATDTQYF | TGTGCCAGCAGCTATACCGGGACAGGGGCCACAGATACGCAGTATTTT
15 | TRBJ2-2 | TRBD2 | TRBV6-5 | NA | CASMLGGANTGELFF | TGTGCCAGCATGCTGGGAGGGGCGAACACCGGGGAGCTGTTTTTT
17 | TRBJ2-1 | TRBD2 | TRBV6-6 | NA | CASSPRLAGGQLGEQFF | TGTGCCAGCAGTCCTCGACTAGCGGGGGGGCAACTTGGTGAGCAGTTCTTC
13 | TRBJ1-2 | NA | TRBV6-5 | NA | CASSYAVRYGYTF | TGTGCCAGCAGTTACGCAGTTCGCTATGGCTACACCTTC
14 | TRBJ1-1 | NA | TRBV9 | NA | CASSVVREQPEAFF | TGTGCCAGCAGCGTAGTACGGGAGCAGCCTGAAGCTTTCTTT
14 | TRBJ1-5 | NA | TRBV5-5 | NA | CASSLVYSNQPQHF | TGTGCCAGCAGCTTGGTCTATAGCAATCAGCCCCAGCATTTT
16 | TRBJ1-2 | TRBD1 | TRBV5-1 | few | CASSETGTGGISGTIF | TGCGCCAGCAGCGAAACCGGGACAGGGGGCATATCGGGGACCATCTTC
14 | TRBJ2-3 | TRBD2 | TRBV6-4 | NA | CASSSGGATDTQYF | TGTGCCAGCAGTAGCGGGGGGGCCACAGATACGCAGTATTTT
16 | TRBJ2-2 | TRBD2 | TRBV6-2/TRBV6-3 | NA | CASSYSGGRSAGELFF | TGTGCCAGCAGTTACTCGGGCGGGAGGTCGGCCGGGGAGCTGTTTTTT
14 | TRBJ1-2 | TRBD1 | TRBV4-2 | NA | CASSQRQGAGGYTF | TGTGCCAGCAGCCAGAGACAGGGGGCGGGGGGCTACACCTTC
12 | TRBJ1-2 | TRBD1 | TRBV13 | NA | CASLGQGVGYTF | TGTGCCAGCCTGGGACAGGGGGTAGGCTACACCTTC
15 | TRBJ2-3 | TRBD2 | TRBV5-6 | once | CASSLGLAGEGTQYF | TGTGCCAGCAGCTTGGGACTAGCGGGAGAAGGTACGCAGTATTTT
16 | TRBJ1-4 | NA | TRBV28 | NA | CASTLAFRTPNEKLFF | TGTGCCAGCACCCTTGCTTTTCGGACACCCAATGAAAAACTGTTTTTT
17 | TRBJ1-1 | TRBD1 | TRBV25-1 | NA | CASRGGARGQGSTEAFF | TGTGCCAGCAGGGGTGGGGCCCGTGGACAGGGAAGCACTGAAGCTTTCTTT